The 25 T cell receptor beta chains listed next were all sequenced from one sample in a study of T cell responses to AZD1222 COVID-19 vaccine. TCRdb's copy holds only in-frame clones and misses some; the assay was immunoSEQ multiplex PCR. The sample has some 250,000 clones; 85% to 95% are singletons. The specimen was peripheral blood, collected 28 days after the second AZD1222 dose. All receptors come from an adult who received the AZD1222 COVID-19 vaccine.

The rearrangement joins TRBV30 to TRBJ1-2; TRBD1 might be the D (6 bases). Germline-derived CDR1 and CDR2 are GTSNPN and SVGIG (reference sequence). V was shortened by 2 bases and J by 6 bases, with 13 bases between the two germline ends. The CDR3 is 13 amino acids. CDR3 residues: CAWSLGGAHGYTF. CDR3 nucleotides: TGTGCCTGGAGTCTGGGGGGGGCGCATGGCTACACCTTC.

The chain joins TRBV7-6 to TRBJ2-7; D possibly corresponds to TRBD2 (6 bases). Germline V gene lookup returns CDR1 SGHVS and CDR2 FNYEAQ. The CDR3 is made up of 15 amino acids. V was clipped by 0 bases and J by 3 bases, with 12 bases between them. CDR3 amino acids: CASSLASGTFYEQYF. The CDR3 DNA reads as TGTGCCAGCAGCTTAGCTTCCGGGACTTTCTACGAGCAGTACTTC.

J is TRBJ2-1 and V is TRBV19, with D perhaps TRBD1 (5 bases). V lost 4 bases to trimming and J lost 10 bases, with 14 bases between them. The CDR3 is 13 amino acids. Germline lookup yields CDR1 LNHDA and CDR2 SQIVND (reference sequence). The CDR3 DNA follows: TGTGCCAGTAGTAATACAGGTTGGGGAGAGCAGTTCTTC. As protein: CASSNTGWGEQFF.

The CDR3 sequence: CASSRLDSQETQYF. For the CDR3, the DNA is TGTGCCAGCAGCCGCCTGGACTCCCAAGAGACCCAGTACTTC. The J gene is TRBJ2-5, the V gene TRBV4-2; the D gene is possibly TRBD2 (5 bases). Germline assignment: CDR1 LGHNA and CDR2 YNFKEQ. This CDR3 comprises 14 residues. Trimming shortened V by 4 bases and J by 1 base, and 10 bases separated the two germline ends.

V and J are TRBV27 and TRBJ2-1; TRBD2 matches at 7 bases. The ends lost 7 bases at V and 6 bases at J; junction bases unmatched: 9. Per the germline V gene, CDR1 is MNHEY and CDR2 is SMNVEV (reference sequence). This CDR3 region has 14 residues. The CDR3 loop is CASTKAGGSNEQFF. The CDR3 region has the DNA TGTGCCAGCACTAAGGCCGGGGGGAGCAATGAGCAGTTCTTC.

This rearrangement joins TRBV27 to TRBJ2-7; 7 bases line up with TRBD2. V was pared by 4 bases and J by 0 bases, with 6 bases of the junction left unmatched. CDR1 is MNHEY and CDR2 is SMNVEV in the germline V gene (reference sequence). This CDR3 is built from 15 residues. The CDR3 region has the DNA TGTGCCAGCAGTTCGCTGGGCGGGAGCTCCTACGAGCAGTACTTC. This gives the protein CASSSLGGSSYEQYF.

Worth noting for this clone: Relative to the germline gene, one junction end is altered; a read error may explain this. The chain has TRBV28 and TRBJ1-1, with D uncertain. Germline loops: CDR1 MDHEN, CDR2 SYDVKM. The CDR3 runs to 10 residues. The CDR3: CASSSLRITF. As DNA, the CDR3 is TGTGCCAGCAGTTCTTTGAGGATTACCTTT.

CDR3 in DNA: TGTGCCAGCAGCTTAGACCTGTCAACAGGGGCTGGAAACACCATATATTTT. This sequence encodes CASSLDLSTGAGNTIYF. The J gene is TRBJ1-3, the V gene TRBV11-2; TRBD1 matches 7 bases. V lost 0 bases and J lost 2; bases outside the gene matches: 7. The germline V gene has CDR1 SGHAT and CDR2 FQNNGV. The CDR3 is 17 residues long.

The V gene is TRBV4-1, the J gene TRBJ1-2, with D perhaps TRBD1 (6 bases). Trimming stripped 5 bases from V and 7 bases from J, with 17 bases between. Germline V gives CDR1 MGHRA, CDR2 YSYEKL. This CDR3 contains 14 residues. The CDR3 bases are TGCGCCAGCAGCGTGGGGGGGGCTTTTTCTGGCTACACCTTC. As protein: CASSVGGAFSGYTF.

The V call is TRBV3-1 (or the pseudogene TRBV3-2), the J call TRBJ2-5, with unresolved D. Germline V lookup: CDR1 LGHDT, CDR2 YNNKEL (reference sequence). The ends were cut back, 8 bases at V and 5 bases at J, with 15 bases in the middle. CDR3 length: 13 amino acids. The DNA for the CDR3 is TGTGCCAGCTCCCTCTTCTCAATGGAGACCCAGTACTTC. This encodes CASSLFSMETQYF.

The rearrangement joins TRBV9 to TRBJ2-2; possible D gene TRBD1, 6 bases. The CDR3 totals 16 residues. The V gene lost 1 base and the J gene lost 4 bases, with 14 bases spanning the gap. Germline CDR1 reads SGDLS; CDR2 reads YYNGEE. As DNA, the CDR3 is TGTGCCAGCAGCGTAACACAGGGAGTGAGCACCGGGGAGCTGTTTTTT. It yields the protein CASSVTQGVSTGELFF.

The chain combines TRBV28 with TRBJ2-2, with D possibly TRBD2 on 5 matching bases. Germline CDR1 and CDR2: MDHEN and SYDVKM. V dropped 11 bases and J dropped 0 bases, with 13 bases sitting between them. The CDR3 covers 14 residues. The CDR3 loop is CAGSRGPNTGELFF. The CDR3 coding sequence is TGTGCCGGGTCCCGGGGTCCGAACACCGGGGAGCTGTTTTTT.

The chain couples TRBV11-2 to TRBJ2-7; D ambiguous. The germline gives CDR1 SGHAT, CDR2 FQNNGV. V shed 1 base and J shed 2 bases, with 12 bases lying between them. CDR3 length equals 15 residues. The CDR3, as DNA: TGTGCCAGCAGCTTAGTATCCGGAACCACCTACGAGCAGTACTTC. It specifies CASSLVSGTTYEQYF.

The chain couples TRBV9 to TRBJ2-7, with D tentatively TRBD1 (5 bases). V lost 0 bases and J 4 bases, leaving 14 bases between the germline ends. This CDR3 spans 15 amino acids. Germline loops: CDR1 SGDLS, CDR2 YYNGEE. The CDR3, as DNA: TGTGCCAGCAGCGTAGGGGCAACAGGTATATACGAGCAGTACTTC. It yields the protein CASSVGATGIYEQYF.

The CDR3 DNA reads TGTGCCAGTAGTATAAGGTTCGCCTTGGGAGACGAGCAGTACTTC. Translating gives CASSIRFALGDEQYF. The chain joins TRBV19 to TRBJ2-7, with a weak D call TRBD2 (5 bases). The germline V gene encodes CDR1 LNHDA and CDR2 SQIVND (reference sequence). CDR3 length equals 15 residues. With 2 bases removed from V and 5 bases from J, the gap between germline ends came to 16 bases.

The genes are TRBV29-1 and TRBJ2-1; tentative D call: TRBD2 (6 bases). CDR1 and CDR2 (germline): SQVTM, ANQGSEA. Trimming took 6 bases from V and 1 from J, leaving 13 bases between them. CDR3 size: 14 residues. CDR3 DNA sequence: TGCAGCGTCCCGACTAGGCTTTCCTACAATGAGCAGTTCTTC. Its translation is CSVPTRLSYNEQFF.

This chain's CDR3 is CASSPGDRGFQETQYF. The DNA of the CDR3 is TGTGCCAGCAGCCCAGGGGACAGGGGGTTCCAAGAGACCCAGTACTTC. The rearrangement joins TRBV7-9 to TRBJ2-5; 11 bases align to TRBD1. Trimming took 5 bases from V and 1 from J; bases not matched to a gene: 6. Germline CDR1 SEHNR, CDR2 FQNEAQ (reference sequence). The length of the CDR3 is 16 residues.

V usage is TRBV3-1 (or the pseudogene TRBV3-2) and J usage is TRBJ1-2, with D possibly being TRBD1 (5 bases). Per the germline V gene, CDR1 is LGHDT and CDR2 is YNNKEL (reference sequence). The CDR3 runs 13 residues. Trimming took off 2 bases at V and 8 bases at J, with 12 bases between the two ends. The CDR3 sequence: CASSQTGPRGYTF. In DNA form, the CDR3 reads TGTGCCAGCAGCCAAACAGGTCCTAGGGGCTACACCTTC.

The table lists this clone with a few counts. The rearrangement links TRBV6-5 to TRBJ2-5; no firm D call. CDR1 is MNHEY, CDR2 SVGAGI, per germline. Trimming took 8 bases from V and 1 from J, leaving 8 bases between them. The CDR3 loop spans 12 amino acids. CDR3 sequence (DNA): TGTGCCAGCGAAGCTTCCCAAGAGACCCAGTACTTC. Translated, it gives CASEASQETQYF.

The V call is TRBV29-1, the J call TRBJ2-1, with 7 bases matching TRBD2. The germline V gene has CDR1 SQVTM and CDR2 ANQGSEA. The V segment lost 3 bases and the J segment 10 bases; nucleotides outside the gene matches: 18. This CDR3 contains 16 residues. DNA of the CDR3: TGCAGCGTTGAGACGAGGTTGGCGGGAGTGCTTAGGGAGCAGTTCTTC. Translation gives CSVETRLAGVLREQFF.

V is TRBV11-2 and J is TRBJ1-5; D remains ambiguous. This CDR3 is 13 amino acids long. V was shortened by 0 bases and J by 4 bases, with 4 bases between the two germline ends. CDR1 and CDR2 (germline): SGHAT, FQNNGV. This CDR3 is CASSLDRNQPQHF. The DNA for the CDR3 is TGTGCCAGCAGCTTAGATCGGAATCAGCCCCAGCATTTT.

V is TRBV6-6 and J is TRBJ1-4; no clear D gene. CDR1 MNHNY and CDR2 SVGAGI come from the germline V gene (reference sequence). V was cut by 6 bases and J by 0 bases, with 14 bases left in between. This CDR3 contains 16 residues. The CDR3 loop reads CASSQTRSATNEKLFF. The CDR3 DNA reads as TGTGCCAGCAGCCAGACACGGAGTGCAACTAATGAAAAACTGTTTTTT.

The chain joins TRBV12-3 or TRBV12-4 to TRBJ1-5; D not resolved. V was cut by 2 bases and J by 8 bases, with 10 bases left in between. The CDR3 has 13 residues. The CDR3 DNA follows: TGTGCCAGCAGTTTAACGGATGGTGAGCCCCAGCATTTT. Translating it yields CASSLTDGEPQHF.

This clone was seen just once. CDR3 sequence (DNA): TGTGCCAGCAGCCTACGTGGTAGCGGGAGTTCGGATGAGCAGTTCTTC. Residues: CASSLRGSGSSDEQFF. This rearrangement joins TRBV3-1 (or the pseudogene TRBV3-2) to TRBJ2-1, with 9 bases lining up with TRBD2. The CDR3 has 16 residues. V dropped 4 bases and J dropped 8; count of bases not matched to a gene: 12. CDR1 and CDR2 (germline): LGHDT, YNNKEL (reference sequence).

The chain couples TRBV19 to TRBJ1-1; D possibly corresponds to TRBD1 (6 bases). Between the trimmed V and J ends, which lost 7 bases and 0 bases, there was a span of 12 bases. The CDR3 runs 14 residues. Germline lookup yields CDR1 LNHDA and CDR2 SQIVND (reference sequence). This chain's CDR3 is CASTPEGVNTEAFF. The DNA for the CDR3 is TGTGCCAGTACCCCAGAGGGGGTGAACACTGAAGCTTTCTTT.